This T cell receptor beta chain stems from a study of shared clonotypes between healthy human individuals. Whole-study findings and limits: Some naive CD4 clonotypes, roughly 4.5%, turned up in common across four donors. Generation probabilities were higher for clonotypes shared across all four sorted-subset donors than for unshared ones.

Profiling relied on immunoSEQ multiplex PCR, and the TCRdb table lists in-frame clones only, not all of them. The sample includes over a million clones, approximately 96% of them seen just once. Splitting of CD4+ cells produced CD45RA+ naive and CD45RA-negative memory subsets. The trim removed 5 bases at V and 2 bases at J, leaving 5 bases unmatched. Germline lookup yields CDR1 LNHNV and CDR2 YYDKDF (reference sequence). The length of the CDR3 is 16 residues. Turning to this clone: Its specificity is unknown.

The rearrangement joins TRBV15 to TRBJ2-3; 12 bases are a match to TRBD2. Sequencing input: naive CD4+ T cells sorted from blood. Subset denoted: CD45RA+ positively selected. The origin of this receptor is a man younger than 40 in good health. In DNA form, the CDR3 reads TGTGCCACCAGCGGAGGACTAGCGGGGTACACAGATACGCAGTATTTT. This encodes CATSGGLAGYTDTQYF.